This T cell receptor (beta chain) was recovered during a study of CD8+ T cells in alopecia areata. This clone was seen more than once but under ten times. The antigen remains undetermined. Points from the study as a whole: Lesional tissue from the scalp (especially in alopecia totalis/universalis) showed higher clonality than normal scalp.

T lymphocytes (CD4+ and CD8+) were sorted from PBMCs. After isolation, RNA underwent reverse transcription to generate cDNA as the sequencing template. TCRdb keeps only in-frame clones here, not all; method: immunoSEQ multiplex PCR. The table has 150,000 to 160,000 clones, 50% to 65% seen once. V was trimmed by 5 bases and J by 5 bases, leaving 16 bases between them. The CDR3 extends over 14 amino acids. Germline V gene lookup returns CDR1 PRHDT and CDR2 FYEKMQ (reference sequence). Material: CD8+ T cells sorted from blood, obtained at week 0. The receptor comes from a human donor with alopecia areata. The gene calls are TRBV13 and TRBJ2-7; possibly TRBD2 for D (6 bases). Here the CDR3 reads CASSPGGGTDEQYF. CDR3 DNA sequence: TGTGCCAGCAGCCCCGGTGGGGGGACGGACGAGCAGTACTTC.